The 28 T cell receptor beta chains presented below share a single source sample, sequenced in a study of OX40 agonist ivuxolimab in advanced cancers. Produced via immunoSEQ multiplex PCR; TCRdb's table is partial and in-frame only. The sample has about 58,000 clones, roughly 88% seen once. Sequenced here: CD4+ or CD8+ T cells sorted from blood, sampled in a trial of the OX40 agonist ivuxolimab. The receptors were gathered from an adult with an advanced solid tumor such as melanoma, head and neck, liver or kidney cancer.

The chain employs TRBV4-3 and TRBJ2-7; TRBD1 matches 7 bases. V lost 4 bases and J lost 1; bases outside the gene matches: 13. The CDR3 loop spans 17 amino acids. Germline CDR1 reads LGHNA; CDR2 reads YSLEER. In DNA, the CDR3 is TGCGCCAGCAGCCTTCAGGCCGGGACAGCAAGTTCCTACGAGCAGTACTTC. Its translation is CASSLQAGTASSYEQYF.

The chain employs TRBV7-6 and TRBJ1-5; no reliable D call. CDR3 length: 16 amino acids. The germline gives CDR1 SGHVS, CDR2 FNYEAQ. Trimming stripped 2 bases from V and 6 bases from J, with 17 bases between. CDR3 loop: CASSLQPPDSGQPQHF. In DNA form, the CDR3 reads TGTGCCAGCAGCTTACAGCCTCCGGACTCAGGTCAGCCCCAGCATTTT.

This chain uses TRBV6-5 with TRBJ1-2; D is unclear. The CDR3 is 12 amino acids. V lost 6 bases and J lost 8, with 13 bases in between. Germline assignment: CDR1 MNHEY and CDR2 SVGAGI. The CDR3 DNA follows: TGTGCCAGCAGCCATCCTCGTGCGGGCTACACCTTC. It is translated as CASSHPRAGYTF.

The genes are TRBV11-3 and TRBJ2-5, with 7 bases aligning to TRBD2. This CDR3 contains 12 residues. The junction had 2 bases not matched to a gene; V was cut back by 5 bases and J by 5 bases. Germline V CDR1 and CDR2: SGHNT, YENEEA. CDR3 in amino acids: CASSRGVETQYF. The CDR3 nucleotides are TGTGCCAGCAGCCGGGGGGTGGAGACCCAGTACTTC.

This chain links TRBV27 with TRBJ1-5, with 9 positions matching TRBD1. Germline lookup yields CDR1 MNHEY and CDR2 SMNVEV (reference sequence). J was trimmed by 5 bases and V by 6 bases; bases with no gene match: 2. The CDR3 is 13 residues long. CDR3: CASRRQGDQPQHF. The DNA for the CDR3 is TGTGCCAGCAGAAGACAGGGGGATCAGCCCCAGCATTTT.

The rearrangement joins TRBV18 to TRBJ2-1; D tentatively fits TRBD1 or TRBD2 (6 bases each). The V end lost 5 bases, the J end lost 10 bases, and 12 bases lay between the germline ends. Germline V gene lookup returns CDR1 KGHSH and CDR2 LQKENI. The CDR3 length is 12 residues. CDR3 DNA sequence: TGTGCCAGCTCATCGGGCGGGACAGAGCAGTTCTTC. As protein: CASSSGGTEQFF. The full variable domain, in which reference TRBV18 and TRBJ2-1 provide the parts outside the CDR3, is NAGVMQNPRHLVRRRGQEARLRCSPMKGHSHVYWYRQLPEEGLKFMVYLQKENIIDESGMPKERFSAEFPKEGPSILRIQQVVRGDSAAYFCASSSGGTEQFFGPGTRLTVL.

The chain employs TRBV28 and TRBJ1-2, with 9 positions matching TRBD1. Germline V CDR1 and CDR2: MDHEN, SYDVKM. CDR3 size: 17 residues. Trimming removed 4 bases from V and 7 bases from J; junction bases left unmatched: 16. The CDR3 protein is CASSSPQGAPDLFGYTF. CDR3 in DNA: TGTGCCAGCAGTTCCCCACAGGGGGCCCCCGATCTCTTTGGCTACACCTTC.

J is TRBJ2-3 and V is TRBV7-9; D is possibly TRBD1 (6 bases). The V end was cut by 1 base, the J end by 4 bases, with 12 bases between. The germline gives CDR1 SEHNR, CDR2 FQNEAQ (reference sequence). This CDR3 has 15 amino acids. The CDR3 is CASSLVAGAADTQYF. The CDR3, as DNA: TGTGCCAGCAGCTTAGTGGCAGGGGCAGCAGATACGCAGTATTTT.

This clone has only one observation. J is TRBJ1-1 and V is TRBV7-3, with D possibly being TRBD1 (6 bases). V gave up 2 bases and J gave up 6 bases, with 13 bases separating them. The germline V gene has CDR1 SGHTA and CDR2 FQGTGA. CDR3 size: 14 residues. The CDR3 reads CASSLQGLASEAFF. In DNA, the CDR3 is TGTGCCAGCAGCTTACAGGGGCTGGCTTCTGAAGCTTTCTTT. Variable domain in full (rest from reference TRBV7-3 and TRBJ1-1): GAGVSQTPSNKVTEKGKYVELRCDPISGHTALYWYRQSLGQGPEFLIYFQGTGAADDSGLPNDRFFAVRPEGSVSTLKIQRTERGDSAVYLCASSLQGLASEAFFGQGTRLTVV.

This clone has only one observation. The chain combines TRBV5-4 with TRBJ2-1, with 10 positions matching TRBD2. With 4 bases clipped from V and 6 bases from J, the junction kept 13 bases outside the gene matches. The length of the CDR3 is 17 residues. The germline CDR1 and CDR2 sequences are SGHNT and YYREEE (reference sequence). The CDR3 DNA sequence: TGTGCCAGCAGCGGGGGACTAGCGATGAACTTTGCCAATGAGCAGTTCTTC. It translates to CASSGGLAMNFANEQFF. Filled out from reference TRBV5-4 and TRBJ2-1, the complete variable domain reads ETGVTQSPTHLIKTRGQQVTLRCSSQSGHNTVSWYQQALGQGPQFIFQYYREEENGRGNFPPRFSGLQFPNYSSELNVNALELDDSALYLCASSGGLAMNFANEQFFGPGTRLTVL.

The rearrangement links TRBV5-5 to TRBJ1-1, with D uncertain. Trimming removed 4 bases at V and 0 bases at J, with 10 bases between. CDR1 and CDR2 from the germline V gene are SGHKS and YYEKEE (reference sequence). The CDR3 sequence is 14 residues long. CDR3 bases: TGTGCCAGCAGCGATATATCCATGAACACTGAAGCTTTCTTT. It encodes CASSDISMNTEAFF.

This chain links TRBV11-2 with TRBJ2-3; 8 nucleotides line up with TRBD2. This CDR3 region has 16 residues. After removal of 5 bases from V and 0 bases from J, the junction contained 7 bases not matched to a gene. The germline V gene has CDR1 SGHAT and CDR2 FQNNGV. In DNA, the CDR3 is TGTGCCAGCAGCCTTATGGCTAGCGGGAGCACAGATACGCAGTATTTT. Its protein is CASSLMASGSTDTQYF. Supplemented by reference TRBV11-2 and TRBJ2-3, the full variable domain reads EAGVAQSPRYKIIEKRQSVAFWCNPISGHATLYWYQQILGQGPKLLIQFQNNGVVDDSQLPKDRFSAERLKGVDSTLKIQPAKLEDSAVYLCASSLMASGSTDTQYFGPGTRLTVL.

Regarding this clone: At one of its ends the junction is not consistent with the germline gene, which may arise from a read error. V is TRBV30 and J is TRBJ1-1; D might be TRBD1 (5 bases). This CDR3 contains 11 residues. The germline gives CDR1 GTSNPN, CDR2 SVGIG (reference sequence). The DNA of the CDR3 is TGTGCCTGGAGTGCTGTCAGGGCCGCTGTTTTT. Residues: CAWSAVRAAVF.

The chain recombines TRBV5-1 with TRBJ2-3; D unresolved. The CDR3 has 15 amino acids. V gave up 3 bases and J gave up 0 bases, with 11 bases separating them. The germline CDR1 and CDR2 sequences are SGHRS and YFSETQ. This CDR3 is CASSSDLTSTDTQYF. The CDR3 coding sequence is TGCGCCAGCAGCTCGGATTTAACAAGCACAGATACGCAGTATTTT.

The chain recombines TRBV5-1 with TRBJ2-5; tentatively, D is TRBD1 or TRBD2 (5 bases each). The V end lost 0 bases, the J end lost 2 bases, and 8 bases lay between the germline ends. The CDR3 is 14 residues long. Germline V lookup: CDR1 SGHRS, CDR2 YFSETQ. In DNA, the CDR3 is TGCGCCAGCAGCTTGGATTGGGGGCAAGAGACCCAGTACTTC. It codes for CASSLDWGQETQYF.

The rearrangement joins TRBV28 to TRBJ2-7; 11 bases are shared with TRBD1. The CDR3 spans 14 residues. The germline gives CDR1 MDHEN, CDR2 SYDVKM. After removal of 6 bases from V and 7 bases from J, the junction contained 8 bases not matched to a gene. CDR3 protein: CASSSGQGVWEQYF. CDR3 nucleotides: TGTGCCAGCAGCTCGGGACAGGGGGTATGGGAGCAGTACTTC.

The chain carries TRBV29-1 and TRBJ2-3; 7 bases agree with TRBD2. Losses at the gene ends were 7 bases for V and 2 bases for J; bases not matched to a gene: 9. Germline CDR1 is SQVTM and CDR2 is ANQGSEA. The CDR3 spans 14 residues. CDR3 sequence reads: CSGLAAMITDTQYF. CDR3 nucleotide sequence: TGCAGCGGGCTAGCGGCGATGATCACAGATACGCAGTATTTT.

The CDR3 region is CASSLEGGPGNTIYF. The CDR3 DNA is TGCGCCAGCAGCTTGGAGGGGGGCCCTGGAAACACCATATATTTT. The gene calls are TRBV5-1 and TRBJ1-3; D possibly corresponds to TRBD1 (6 bases). V was trimmed by 0 bases and J by 2 bases, leaving 9 bases between them. The CDR3 length is 15 residues. The V gene's germline CDR1 is SGHRS and CDR2 YFSETQ.

This CDR3 is CASSQVSGASGIISSSYNEQFF. The CDR3, as DNA: TGTGCCAGCAGCCAAGTCTCTGGAGCTAGCGGGATTATTTCCAGCTCCTACAATGAGCAGTTCTTC. This sequence joins TRBV4-2 and TRBJ2-1; 9 bases line up with TRBD2. Trimming at V came to 1 base and at J to 0 bases, leaving 19 bases not matched to a gene. CDR1 and CDR2 from the germline V gene are LGHNA and YNFKEQ. The length of the CDR3 is 22 residues.

The chain is built from TRBV6-6 and TRBJ2-3; D may match TRBD1 or TRBD2 (5 bases each). The V end lost 6 bases, the J end lost 7 bases, and 20 bases lay between the germline ends. CDR3 length: 15 residues. In germline, CDR1 is MNHNY, CDR2 SVGAGI (reference sequence). CDR3 coding DNA: TGTGCCAGCAGCTCGGGTGGGACCAAGCAGCATACGCAGTATTTT. Amino acids: CASSSGGTKQHTQYF.

The gene calls are TRBV7-6 and TRBJ2-1, with 8 bases matching TRBD2. The germline gives CDR1 SGHVS, CDR2 FNYEAQ. The junction had 6 bases not matched to a gene; V was cut back by 3 bases and J by 8 bases. There are 14 residues in the CDR3. CDR3 in amino acids: CASSFGLAIYEQFF. As DNA, the CDR3 is TGTGCCAGCAGCTTCGGACTAGCTATATATGAGCAGTTCTTC. Variable domain in full (rest from reference TRBV7-6 and TRBJ2-1): GAGVSQSPRYKVTKRGQDVALRCDPISGHVSLYWYRQALGQGPEFLTYFNYEAQQDKSGLPNDRFSAERPEGSISTLTIQRTEQRDSAMYRCASSFGLAIYEQFFGPGTRLTVL.

The rearrangement joins TRBV10-2 to TRBJ2-2; the D is unclear. The CDR3 sequence is 15 residues long. The germline V and J ends were trimmed by 4 bases and 4 bases, with 13 bases remaining between them. From germline, CDR1 is WSHSY and CDR2 SAAADI. The CDR3 loop reads CASSVIGSGTGELFF. In nucleotides, the CDR3 is TGCGCCAGCAGTGTAATAGGGTCGGGCACCGGGGAGCTGTTTTTT.

The chain has TRBV28 and TRBJ2-7, with D hard to call. Trimming took 5 bases from V and 2 from J, leaving 13 bases between them. CDR1 is MDHEN and CDR2 is SYDVKM in the germline V gene. The CDR3 runs to 14 residues. In nucleotides, the CDR3 is TGTGCCAGCAGTCCCAGCTTCGTGGCCTACGAGCAGTACTTC. Encoded protein: CASSPSFVAYEQYF. Using reference TRBV28 and TRBJ2-7 for the parts outside the CDR3, the full variable domain is DVKVTQSSRYLVKRTGEKVFLECVQDMDHENMFWYRQDPGLGLRLIYFSYDVKMKEKGDIPEGYSVSREKKERFSLILESASTNQTSMYLCASSPSFVAYEQYFGPGTRLTVT.

V is TRBV6-4 and J is TRBJ2-2; D unclear. With 4 bases removed from V and 0 bases from J, the gap between germline ends came to 6 bases. This CDR3 is 14 amino acids long. The germline V gene encodes CDR1 MRHNA and CDR2 SNTAGT. The CDR3 here is CASSAQSNTGELFF. CDR3 coding DNA: TGTGCCAGCAGTGCACAGTCGAACACCGGGGAGCTGTTTTTT.

The rearrangement joins TRBV19 to TRBJ2-5, with D hard to call. V was pared by 4 bases and J by 0 bases, with 9 bases between. Germline values: CDR1 LNHDA, CDR2 SQIVND (reference sequence). CDR3 length equals 14 residues. The CDR3 loop is CASSSYQYQETQYF. The CDR3 region has the DNA TGTGCCAGTAGTAGCTACCAGTACCAAGAGACCCAGTACTTC.

The chain has TRBV29-1 and TRBJ2-3, with D unclear. This CDR3 spans 13 amino acids. The V gene lost 2 bases and the J gene lost 1 base, with 7 bases spanning the gap. Germline CDR1 reads SQVTM; CDR2 reads ANQGSEA. CDR3 in DNA: TGCAGCGTTGAAATACGGGGCACAGATACGCAGTATTTT. Amino acid sequence: CSVEIRGTDTQYF.

This chain joins TRBV4-3 and TRBJ2-5; 8 positions agree with TRBD2. Germline V gives CDR1 LGHNA, CDR2 YSLEER. The CDR3 has 14 residues. V shed 1 base and J 7 bases; nucleotides not matched to a gene: 5. CDR3 DNA sequence: TGCGCCAGCAGCCAAGGCCTAGCGGGCCCGACCCAGTACTTC. The encoded protein is CASSQGLAGPTQYF.

V usage is TRBV29-1 and J usage is TRBJ1-2; maybe TRBD1 (5 bases). V was clipped by 4 bases and J by 5 bases, with 17 bases between them. From germline, CDR1 is SQVTM and CDR2 ANQGSEA. This CDR3 spans 14 amino acids. DNA for the CDR3: TGCAGCGTTGGACGGGACGCCGGGAGGTATGGCTACACCTTC. It is translated as CSVGRDAGRYGYTF.